This TCR beta chain is drawn from a study of CD8 T cells in ankylosing spondylitis. Regarding the study as a whole: Relatively rare in peripheral blood, disease-linked clones were also CD8+. Enrichment of disease-linked clones was reportedly significant in matched ankylosing spondylitis synovial fluid.

Libraries for TCR beta were made by quantitative 5'-RACE with molecular barcodes. TCRdb re-analysed the 5' RACE reads in MiXCR, keeping a single row per CDR3 protein. The table includes 150,000 or so distinct CDR3 sequences, around a tenth detected once. This clonotype occurred many times. The antigen remains undetermined. The CDR3 loop spans 14 amino acids. V lost 5 bases to trimming and J lost 2 bases, with 12 bases between them. Germline V gene lookup returns CDR1 SNHLY and CDR2 FYNNEI. What was sequenced was blood, either unsorted or a sorted T cell fraction (not recorded which). The source is a male donor with ankylosing spondylitis or in good health (not recorded which). V gene TRBV2 combines with J gene TRBJ2-5; a possible D gene is TRBD2 (6 bases). The CDR3 DNA sequence: TGTGCCAGCAGTCCCCTAGCGTTACAAGAGACCCAGTACTTC. Translating gives CASSPLALQETQYF. Full variable domain (missing parts from reference TRBV2 and TRBJ2-5): EPEVTQTPSHQVTQMGQEVILRCVPISNHLYFYWYRQILGQKVEFLVSFYNNEISEKSEIFDDQFSVERPDGSNFTLKIRSTKLEDSAMYFCASSPLALQETQYFGPGTRLLVL.